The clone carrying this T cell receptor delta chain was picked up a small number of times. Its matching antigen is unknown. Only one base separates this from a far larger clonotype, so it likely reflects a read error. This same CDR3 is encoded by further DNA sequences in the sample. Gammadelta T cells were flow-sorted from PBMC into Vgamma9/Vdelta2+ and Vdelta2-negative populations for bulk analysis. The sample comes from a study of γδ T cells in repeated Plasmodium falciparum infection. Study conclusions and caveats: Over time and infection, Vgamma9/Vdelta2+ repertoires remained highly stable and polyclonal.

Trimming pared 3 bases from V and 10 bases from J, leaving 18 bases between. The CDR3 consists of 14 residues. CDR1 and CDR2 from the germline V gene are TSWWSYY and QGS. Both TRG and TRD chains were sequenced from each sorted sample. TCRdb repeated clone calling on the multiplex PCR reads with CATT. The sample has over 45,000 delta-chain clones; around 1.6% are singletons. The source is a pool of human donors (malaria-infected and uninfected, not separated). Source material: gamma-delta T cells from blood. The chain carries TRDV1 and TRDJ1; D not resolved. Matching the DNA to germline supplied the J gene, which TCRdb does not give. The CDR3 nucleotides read TGTGCTCTTGGGGACCCTAGCGGCGGAATTAGACTCATCTTT. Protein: CALGDPSGGIRLIF.